This T cell receptor beta chain was recorded in a study of early T cells in non-severe SARS-CoV-2 infection. The CDR3 is 14 residues long. V gave up 5 bases and J gave up 5 bases, with 18 bases separating them. CDR1 is SQVTM, CDR2 ANQGSEA, per germline. Study-wide results and caveats: CD4 and private specificities were missed by VDJdb matching, which favored anti-spike CD8 responses.

Turning to this clonotype: Its specificity is not known.

The library protocol tagged individual cDNA molecules with unique molecular identifiers. MiXCR, run by TCRdb on the 5' RACE reads, gives a single entry per CDR3 protein. The sample holds tens of thousands of distinct CDR3 sequences, approximately 13% seen once. The chain is built from TRBV29-1 and TRBJ1-2; D call uncertain. This TCR was sampled from an adult who was a healthcare worker with PCR-confirmed SARS-CoV-2 infection or an uninfected control (not recorded which). Sample: whole blood. Here the CDR3 DNA reads TGCAGCGTTTTGCCAGGATCTTGGGGATATGGCTACACCTTC. Its protein product is CSVLPGSWGYGYTF.